This is a list of T cell receptor beta chains from one sample in a study of blood T cell repertoires in COVID-19. Here immunoSEQ multiplex PCR was the method, and the copy in TCRdb shows in-frame clones only, minus some. The sample lists 85,000 to 110,000 clones, about 88% occurring once. Sequencing input: peripheral blood. The receptor set was obtained from a human donor in a cohort sampled during active COVID-19. CDR3s include the opening cysteine and the closing phenylalanine or tryptophan. The D gene is left open where the match is weak. Where a row states a size, it is once, few, many or the class of an expanded clone; other rows omit it.

d_call,v_call,clone_size,j_call,cdr3_aa,cdr3_nt
TRBD1,TRBV19,.,TRBJ1-4,CASSIGTDNEKLFF,TGTGCCAGTAGTATCGGGACAGATAATGAAAAACTGTTTTTT
TRBD2,TRBV9,.,TRBJ2-2,CACGTSGSNTGELFF,TGTGCCTGCGGGACTAGCGGATCGAACACCGGGGAGCTGTTTTTT
.,TRBV28,.,TRBJ1-2,CASSPLIPEGYGYTF,TGTGCCAGCAGCCCTCTTATTCCGGAGGGCTATGGCTACACCTTC
.,TRBV5-8,.,TRBJ1-1,CASSLLQAPKRNTEAFF,TGTGCCAGCAGCTTGCTTCAGGCCCCAAAGAGGAACACTGAAGCTTTCTTT
.,TRBV27,.,TRBJ2-1,CASSLSVAYEQFF,TGTGCCAGCAGTTTATCAGTAGCGTATGAGCAGTTCTTC
.,TRBV19,.,TRBJ1-5,CASSSPEGNQPQHF,TGTGCCAGTAGTAGCCCAGAGGGCAATCAGCCCCAGCATTTT
.,TRBV12-5,.,TRBJ1-2,CASGVDVWGRDYGYTF,TGTGCTAGTGGGGTCGATGTCTGGGGCAGAGACTATGGCTACACCTTC
TRBD2,TRBV4-1,.,TRBJ2-7,CASSQTQISTSTAYEQYF,TGCGCCAGCAGCCAGACCCAGATATCGACTAGCACTGCCTACGAGCAGTACTTC
TRBD1,TRBV18,.,TRBJ1-2,CASSHDRVEGYTF,TGTGCCAGCTCACATGACAGGGTAGAAGGCTACACCTTC
.,TRBV9,.,TRBJ1-2,CASSVRGTGYTF,TGTGCCAGCAGCGTTCGCGGGACCGGCTACACCTTC
.,TRBV6-5,.,TRBJ1-4,CASSYRGKNEKLFF,TGTGCCAGCAGTTACCGGGGGAAGAATGAAAAACTGTTTTTT
.,TRBV5-1,.,TRBJ1-2,CASSPRTGQGYGYTF,TGCGCCAGCAGCCCACGGACCGGTCAGGGGTATGGCTACACCTTC
TRBD2,TRBV9,.,TRBJ2-3,CASSVGTSGTDTQYF,TGTGCCAGCAGCGTCGGGACTAGCGGTACAGATACGCAGTATTTT
.,TRBV5-6,.,TRBJ2-7,CASSLSYGGAYEQYF,TGTGCCAGCAGCTTGTCCTATGGCGGGGCCTACGAGCAGTACTTC
.,TRBV5-6,.,TRBJ1-1,CASSLTRATEAFF,TGTGCCAGCAGCTTGACCAGGGCCACTGAAGCTTTCTTT
TRBD1,TRBV18,.,TRBJ2-7,CASSPGTGRLYEQYF,TGTGCCAGCTCACCGGGGACAGGGAGACTATACGAGCAGTACTTC
TRBD2,TRBV18,.,TRBJ2-5,CASSPPSSGRLETQYF,TGTGCCAGCTCACCACCGTCCAGCGGGAGACTCGAGACCCAGTACTTC
.,TRBV2,.,TRBJ1-5,CASTLVNAEGQPQHF,TGTGCCAGCACTTTAGTAAACGCGGAGGGTCAGCCCCAGCATTTT
TRBD2,TRBV5-4,.,TRBJ2-1,CASSERGVYNEQFF,TGTGCCAGCAGCGAGCGGGGGGTCTACAATGAGCAGTTCTTC
.,TRBV5-1,.,TRBJ2-1,CASSLAVGISYNEQFF,TGCGCCAGCAGCTTGGCCGTCGGGATCTCCTACAATGAGCAGTTCTTC
TRBD2,TRBV7-2,.,TRBJ2-1,CASSLARKGMGGIPSYQQFF,TGTGCCAGCAGCTTAGCTCGTAAGGGGATGGGGGGGATACCATCCTACCAGCAGTTCTTC
.,TRBV3-1/TRBV3-2,.,TRBJ2-3,CASSQDRGGGFTDTQYF,TGTGCCAGCAGCCAAGATAGGGGCGGGGGCTTCACAGATACGCAGTATTTT
.,TRBV30,.,TRBJ1-3,CAWSSGKDGNTIYF,TGTGCCTGGAGTTCAGGGAAAGATGGAAACACCATATATTTT
.,TRBV28,.,TRBJ1-5,CASSLTIMDRYNQPQHF,TGTGCCAGCAGTTTGACAATTATGGACAGATACAATCAGCCCCAGCATTTT
.,TRBV19,once,TRBJ1-4,CASTQGLSNEKLFF,TGTGCCAGCACACAGGGCTTGTCTAATGAAAAACTGTTTTTT
TRBD1,TRBV2,.,TRBJ1-2,CASRAKGAYTF,TGTGCCAGCAGGGCGAAGGGGGCTTACACCTTC
.,TRBV6-5,.,TRBJ1-3,CASSYAQGLSGNTIYF,TGTGCCAGCAGTTACGCCCAGGGTCTCTCTGGAAACACCATATATTTT
TRBD1,TRBV6-5,.,TRBJ2-7,CASRPGTGADEQYF,TGTGCCAGCCGTCCCGGGACAGGGGCTGACGAGCAGTACTTC
.,TRBV3-1/TRBV3-2,.,TRBJ2-7,CASSHRQGIGPSPTGQYF,TGTGCCAGCAGCCACCGGCAGGGGATAGGCCCGTCACCTACGGGGCAGTACTTC
TRBD1,TRBV19,.,TRBJ2-7,CASSRPLQTGDSYEQYF,TGTGCCAGTAGTCGCCCCCTCCAGACAGGGGACTCCTACGAGCAGTACTTC
TRBD2,TRBV5-4,.,TRBJ2-1,CASSLGGRTREFF,TGTGCCAGCAGCTTGGGCGGAAGGACTAGGGAGTTCTTC
.,TRBV5-8,once,TRBJ2-1,CASRSKGSTYNEQFF,TGTGCCAGCAGATCGAAGGGGTCCACCTACAATGAGCAGTTCTTC
TRBD2,TRBV5-1,.,TRBJ2-3,CASSLAAGGPASTDTQYF,TGCGCCAGCAGCTTGGCAGCGGGAGGGCCTGCGAGCACAGATACGCAGTATTTT
TRBD1,TRBV9,once,TRBJ1-6,CASSVDIGQGNSYNSPLHF,TGTGCCAGCAGCGTAGACATAGGACAGGGCAACTCCTATAATTCACCCCTCCACTTT
.,TRBV21-1,.,TRBJ1-1,CASSKKGDRPLGAFF,TGTGCCAGCAGCAAAAAGGGGGACAGACCATTGGGGGCTTTCTTT
TRBD1,TRBV7-6,.,TRBJ1-1,CASSLADRGSEAFF,TGTGCCAGCAGCTTAGCGGACAGGGGCTCTGAAGCTTTCTTT
TRBD2,TRBV11-2,once,TRBJ2-3,CASSPSARLAGDSDTQYF,TGTGCCAGCAGCCCCTCGGCCAGACTAGCGGGAGATTCCGATACGCAGTATTTT
TRBD1,TRBV7-9,.,TRBJ2-1,CASSRTGNNEQFF,TGTGCCAGCAGCCGGACAGGGAACAATGAGCAGTTCTTC
.,TRBV5-1,.,TRBJ1-2,CASSWAGDGYTF,TGCGCCAGCAGTTGGGCAGGGGACGGCTACACCTTC
.,TRBV24-1,.,TRBJ1-2,CATSDLHGYGYTF,TGTGCCACCAGTGATTTACATGGCTATGGCTACACCTTC
.,TRBV2,.,TRBJ2-1,CASRAGTSYNEQFF,TGTGCCAGCAGGGCGGGCACCTCCTACAATGAGCAGTTCTTC
TRBD2,TRBV7-9,once,TRBJ2-2,CASSSLAGAGELFF,TGTGCCAGCAGCTCGCTAGCGGGGGCCGGGGAGCTGTTTTTT
.,TRBV12-3/TRBV12-4,.,TRBJ1-1,CASSPFGTEAFF,TGTGCCAGCAGCCCTTTCGGCACTGAAGCTTTCTTT
TRBD2,TRBV5-5,.,TRBJ2-5,CASSLTSGFQETQYF,TGTGCCAGCAGCTTGACTAGCGGGTTCCAAGAGACCCAGTACTTC
TRBD1,TRBV6-1,.,TRBJ2-1,CASSGRTGLVYNEQFF,TGTGCCAGCAGTGGAAGGACAGGGCTTGTCTACAATGAGCAGTTCTTC
TRBD2,TRBV7-9,.,TRBJ2-2,CASSLAASGFTGELFF,TGTGCCAGCAGCTTAGCGGCTAGCGGGTTTACCGGGGAGCTGTTTTTT
.,TRBV4-1,.,TRBJ2-1,CASSHLVGEDEQFF,TGCGCCAGCAGCCATTTAGTAGGGGAGGATGAGCAGTTCTTC
.,TRBV10-3,.,TRBJ1-3,CAIGSGRGGSGNTIYF,TGTGCCATCGGTTCCGGGCGAGGGGGCTCTGGAAACACCATATATTTT
.,TRBV2,once,TRBJ1-4,CAGVGGRNEKLFF,TGTGCCGGGGTAGGGGGAAGGAATGAAAAACTGTTTTTT
TRBD2,TRBV5-1,.,TRBJ2-7,CASSFPASGEPAYEQYF,TGCGCCAGCAGCTTCCCCGCTAGCGGGGAACCCGCCTACGAGCAGTACTTC
TRBD1,TRBV10-3,.,TRBJ1-5,CATGTGNQPQHF,TGTGCCACGGGGACAGGGAATCAGCCCCAGCATTTT
TRBD2,TRBV9,.,TRBJ2-5,CASSVGTSGGETQYF,TGTGCCAGCAGCGTAGGCACTAGCGGGGGCGAGACCCAGTACTTC
TRBD2,TRBV10-3,.,TRBJ2-2,CAISESTSGGNTGELFF,TGTGCCATCAGTGAGTCGACCAGCGGGGGGAACACCGGGGAGCTGTTTTTT
TRBD2,TRBV3-1/TRBV3-2,.,TRBJ2-1,CASSQETSGGAAFDEQFF,TGTGCCAGCAGCCAGGAGACTAGCGGGGGAGCGGCGTTTGATGAGCAGTTCTTC
.,TRBV13,.,TRBJ2-3,CASSPGGDSEEDTQYF,TGTGCCAGCAGCCCCGGAGGGGACTCCGAAGAAGATACGCAGTATTTT
.,TRBV5-5,.,TRBJ2-3,CASSPQGGSTDTQYF,TGTGCCAGCAGCCCCCAGGGCGGTAGCACAGATACGCAGTATTTT
.,TRBV7-9,.,TRBJ1-4,CASSPRQTNEKLFF,TGTGCCAGCAGCCCCAGACAGACTAATGAAAAACTGTTTTTT
TRBD1,TRBV2,once,TRBJ2-2,CASRQGAGELFF,TGTGCCAGCAGGCAGGGGGCCGGGGAGCTGTTTTTT
.,TRBV10-2,.,TRBJ2-3,CASRSGLHTDTQYF,TGCGCCAGCAGGAGCGGACTCCACACAGATACGCAGTATTTT